This TCR beta chain was documented in a study of blood T cell repertoires in COVID-19. Study background: The United States, Italy and Spain supplied acute and convalescent COVID-19 samples.

Germline V gene lookup returns CDR1 MDHEN and CDR2 SYDVKM. The CDR3 has 13 amino acids. V was clipped by 6 bases and J by 5 bases, with 11 bases between them. Original handling: Researchers report that nucleated cell counts were estimated from reference gene primer amplification. Method: immunoSEQ multiplex PCR; TCRdb's copy keeps in-frame clones and lacks some. That table gives V, J and clone size, and the DNA gave D and trimming. Of hundreds of thousands of clones detected, about 91% appear once; the ten largest clones hold roughly a tenth. This clone appeared a single time. The participants were between about 18 and 90 years old and came from under 25 US areas. Cohort allocation depended upon clinical history that participants reported.

The chain employs TRBV28 and TRBJ2-1, with D tentatively TRBD1 (5 bases). Sequenced material: PBMCs or T cells enriched from blood (not recorded which). The sequence was obtained from a woman between 40 and 50 years old who had recovered from COVID-19. The CDR3 loop is CASRVGANNEQFF. For the CDR3, the DNA is TGTGCCAGCAGGGTAGGGGCCAACAATGAGCAGTTCTTC.